The 27 T cell receptor beta chains presented below share a single source sample, sequenced in a study of OX40 agonist ivuxolimab in advanced cancers. Generated by immunoSEQ multiplex PCR, the TCRdb table keeps only in-frame clones and is missing some. The data contain 70,000 to 90,000 clones, around 84% of them singletons. This sample comprised CD4+ or CD8+ T cells sorted from blood, obtained in a trial of the OX40 agonist ivuxolimab. All receptors derive from an adult with an advanced solid tumor such as melanoma, head and neck, liver or kidney cancer.

The genes are TRBV4-2 and TRBJ1-1; D not certain. This CDR3 comprises 16 residues. V lost 0 bases and J lost 0, with 11 bases in between. Looked up from germline, CDR1 is LGHNA and CDR2 is YNFKEQ. CDR3: CASSQDTVPMNTEAFF. The CDR3 DNA reads TGTGCCAGCAGCCAAGATACAGTCCCCATGAACACTGAAGCTTTCTTT.

The chain recombines TRBV6-1 with TRBJ2-5, with D uncertain. V was trimmed by 9 bases and J by 8 bases, leaving 16 bases between them. Germline-derived CDR1 and CDR2 are MNHNS and SASEGT. This CDR3 spans 12 amino acids. The CDR3 region has the DNA TGTGCCAGTGCCCCCGACCTTGGAACCCAGTACTTC. Amino acids: CASAPDLGTQYF.

Turning to this clone: Without the conserved terminal phenylalanine or tryptophan, this CDR3 likely stems from a read error. It is unclear where the CDR3 begins or ends on the DNA, so no DNA is shown, and the CDR3 is as TCRdb lists it. This chain links TRBV7-2 with TRBJ1-2; TRBD1 is the table's D call and was not checked against the DNA. Looked up from germline, CDR1 is SGHTA and CDR2 is FQGNSA. 14 amino acids form the CDR3, both terminal residues included. The CDR3 here is CASSPHPGQGQTFV.

The CDR3 spells CASSGGGSGSPQHF. The DNA for the CDR3 is TGTGCCAGCAGTGGGGGAGGCTCAGGATCCCCCCAGCATTTT. The rearrangement links TRBV25-1 to TRBJ1-5; D is undetermined. V gave up 4 bases and J gave up 10 bases, with 17 bases separating them. Germline values: CDR1 MGHDK, CDR2 SYGVNS. The CDR3 is 14 residues long.

The chain links TRBV19 to TRBJ2-3; D gene ambiguous. The V end lost 5 bases, the J end lost 0 bases, and 15 bases lay between the germline ends. CDR1 and CDR2 from the germline V gene are LNHDA and SQIVND (reference sequence). There are 16 residues in the CDR3. CDR3: CASSLSPNPSTDTQYF. The CDR3 DNA reads as TGTGCCAGTAGTCTCTCCCCGAACCCAAGCACAGATACGCAGTATTTT.

The DNA for the CDR3 is TGTGCCAGTACCTTAAGGGTCCTGGGGGACTATGGCTACACCTTC. Amino acids: CASTLRVLGDYGYTF. This chain uses TRBV19 with TRBJ1-2, with a tentative D call TRBD1 (5 bases). The V gene lost 7 bases and the J gene lost 3 bases, with 18 bases spanning the gap. CDR3 length: 15 amino acids. Germline lookup yields CDR1 LNHDA and CDR2 SQIVND (reference sequence).

The gene calls are TRBV4-3 and TRBJ1-1; D gene uncertain. CDR3 size: 21 residues. Trimming took 2 bases from V and 1 from J, leaving 29 bases between them. From germline, CDR1 is LGHNA and CDR2 YSLEER. The CDR3 nucleotides read TGCGCCAGCAGCCAAAAGCCCGATGGGGAAGGTACGAACTTAAGGAACACTGAAGCTTTCTTT. This codes for CASSQKPDGEGTNLRNTEAFF.

The chain joins TRBV5-4 to TRBJ2-3; TRBD2 matches at 14 bases. After removal of 4 bases from V and 4 bases from J, the junction contained 5 bases not matched to a gene. CDR3 length: 16 residues. CDR1 SGHNT and CDR2 YYREEE come from the germline V gene (reference sequence). The CDR3 protein is CASSTGLAGAADTQYF. Written as DNA, the CDR3 is TGTGCCAGCAGCACGGGACTAGCGGGGGCCGCAGATACGCAGTATTTT.

The genes are TRBV6-1 and TRBJ1-6; the D is unclear. Germline CDR1 reads MNHNS; CDR2 reads SASEGT. The CDR3 sequence is 15 residues long. Trimming stripped 7 bases from V and 0 bases from J, with 10 bases between. This CDR3 is CASKVQVSYNSPLHF. The CDR3 bases are TGTGCCAGCAAGGTCCAGGTCTCCTATAATTCACCCCTCCACTTT.

This chain uses TRBV5-6 with TRBJ1-3; D ambiguous. Trimming took off 4 bases at V and 0 bases at J, with 14 bases between the two ends. Germline lookup yields CDR1 SGHDT and CDR2 YYEEEE. The CDR3 extends over 16 amino acids. CDR3 DNA: TGTGCCAGCAGCCGTGGGTCAGGAATCTCTGGAAACACCATATATTTT. This encodes CASSRGSGISGNTIYF.

V is TRBV5-1 and J is TRBJ2-7; TRBD1 or TRBD2 may be the D gene (6 bases each). The V and J ends lost 0 bases and 7 bases respectively, with 17 bases between them. This CDR3 is 15 amino acids long. Germline V gene sequence: CDR1 SGHRS, CDR2 YFSETQ. The CDR3 loop reads CASSLARGRGDEQYF. CDR3 sequence (DNA): TGCGCCAGCAGCTTGGCCAGGGGAAGGGGGGATGAGCAGTACTTC.

This rearrangement joins TRBV5-4 to TRBJ2-7; TRBD1 matches at 8 bases. Unmatched junction bases numbered 6, after V lost 4 bases and J lost 6 bases. This CDR3 has 13 residues. CDR1 SGHNT and CDR2 YYREEE come from the germline V gene (reference sequence). CDR3 protein: CASSLDRGGEQYF. CDR3 nucleotide sequence: TGTGCCAGCAGCCTCGACAGGGGAGGCGAGCAGTACTTC.

This clone was detected once. The V gene is TRBV14, the J gene TRBJ2-2; D uncertain. This CDR3 contains 16 residues. Looked up from germline, CDR1 is SGHDN and CDR2 is FVKESK. V was clipped by 0 bases and J by 13 bases, with 21 bases between them. The CDR3 reads CASSQDPRTVLGALFF. Here the CDR3 DNA reads TGTGCCAGCAGCCAAGATCCCCGGACGGTCTTAGGTGCGCTGTTTTTT.

V usage is TRBV5-6 and J usage is TRBJ1-2; no reliable D call. V was clipped by 3 bases and J by 5 bases, with 17 bases between them. The CDR3 loop spans 15 amino acids. Per the germline V gene, CDR1 is SGHDT and CDR2 is YYEEEE. The CDR3 sequence: CASSSFPGGEYGYTF. CDR3 nucleotide sequence: TGTGCCAGCAGCTCGTTTCCGGGCGGCGAGTATGGCTACACCTTC.

This clone was counted only a few times. The chain combines TRBV30 with TRBJ2-7; the D is unclear. Germline assignment: CDR1 GTSNPN and CDR2 SVGIG (reference sequence). The CDR3 is 12 residues long. The V end was cut by 2 bases, the J end by 6 bases, with 11 bases between. Here the CDR3 reads CAWSLGNGEQYF. CDR3 sequence (DNA): TGTGCCTGGAGTTTGGGGAACGGCGAGCAGTACTTC.

J is TRBJ1-5 and V is TRBV19; no definite D call. Trimming pared 7 bases from V and 5 bases from J, leaving 12 bases between. The CDR3 contains 13 residues. Germline CDR1 is LNHDA and CDR2 is SQIVND (reference sequence). The DNA for the CDR3 is TGTGCCAGTACCGAACAGCTTTATCAGCCCCAGCATTTT. This gives the protein CASTEQLYQPQHF.

The gene calls are TRBV9 and TRBJ2-1, with no clear D. With 4 bases removed from V and 8 bases from J, the gap between germline ends came to 16 bases. The CDR3 has 14 amino acids. Per the germline V gene, CDR1 is SGDLS and CDR2 is YYNGEE. The CDR3, as DNA: TGTGCCAGCAGCCAATTAAATCCCGGAGATGAGCAGTTCTTC. It translates to CASSQLNPGDEQFF.

This chain uses TRBV11-3 with TRBJ2-3; TRBD1 matches 12 bases. CDR3 length: 17 residues. Losses at the gene ends were 0 bases for V and 4 bases for J; bases not matched to a gene: 5. In germline, CDR1 is SGHNT, CDR2 YENEEA. In DNA form, the CDR3 reads TGTGCCAGCAGCTTAGAGTCGGGACAGGGGGCATCAGATACGCAGTATTTT. It specifies CASSLESGQGASDTQYF.

The rearrangement uses TRBV30 and TRBJ2-7; TRBD1 agrees at 9 bases. The CDR3 totals 15 residues. The V and J ends lost 6 bases and 1 base, in that order; junction bases with no gene match: 10. Germline CDR1 GTSNPN, CDR2 SVGIG (reference sequence). The CDR3 bases are TGTGCCTGCCTACCTCGGGACAGGGTTTCCTACGAGCAGTACTTC. It translates to CACLPRDRVSYEQYF.

This chain joins TRBV13 and TRBJ1-1; D gene ambiguous. V was shortened by 0 bases and J by 6 bases, with 14 bases between the two germline ends. The CDR3 length is 15 residues. CDR1 PRHDT and CDR2 FYEKMQ come from the germline V gene (reference sequence). CDR3 residues: CASSLGLGQAPEAFF. CDR3 nucleotides: TGTGCCAGCAGCTTAGGCCTAGGGCAGGCCCCTGAAGCTTTCTTT.

This clone has a single count. V gene TRBV21-1 combines with J gene TRBJ2-7; the DNA was not compared with TRBD1, the D call given in the table. TRBV21-1 has pseudogene status. This CDR3 has 12 amino acids. The chain's CDR3 is CARRDNSYEQYF. The CDR3 DNA reads TGTGCCAGACGGGACAACTCCTACGAGCAGTACTTC.

CDR3 bases: TGTGCCAGCAGTTTATCCCCGACGGGGAACACTGAAGCTTTCTTT. Residues: CASSLSPTGNTEAFF. The rearrangement links TRBV27 to TRBJ1-1; D call uncertain. Germline V gene data show CDR1 as MNHEY and CDR2 as SMNVEV (reference sequence). This CDR3 is built from 15 residues. V was clipped by 0 bases and J by 1 base, with 9 bases between them.

J is TRBJ2-1 and V is TRBV7-9, with 14 bases fitting TRBD2. CDR3 length: 15 amino acids. Germline trimming cut 1 base from V and 7 bases from J; bases unmatched to any gene: 0. Germline V gene lookup returns CDR1 SEHNR and CDR2 FQNEAQ (reference sequence). CDR3 bases: TGTGCCAGCAGCTTAGGGACTAGCGGGAGGAATGAGCAGTTCTTC. It specifies CASSLGTSGRNEQFF.

This chain links TRBV7-9 with TRBJ1-2, with D possibly being TRBD1 (5 bases). The CDR3 loop spans 13 amino acids. V lost 5 bases to trimming and J lost 2 bases, with 9 bases between them. CDR1 is SEHNR, CDR2 FQNEAQ, per germline (reference sequence). The CDR3 spells CASSTGANYGYTF. The CDR3 DNA reads TGTGCCAGCAGCACAGGAGCGAACTATGGCTACACCTTC.

The chain has TRBV6-1 and TRBJ1-2, with D hard to call. Per germline, CDR1 MNHNS and CDR2 SASEGT. The CDR3 sequence is 13 residues long. V was cut by 2 bases and J by 8 bases, with 12 bases left in between. The CDR3 region has the DNA TGTGCCAGCAGTGAATTGTTGAGGGTCGGCTACACCTTC. Encoded protein: CASSELLRVGYTF.

The J gene is TRBJ2-5, the V gene TRBV29-1; D is perhaps TRBD1 (5 bases). CDR1 SQVTM and CDR2 ANQGSEA come from the germline V gene. This CDR3 has 13 residues. Trimming took 4 bases from V and 3 from J, leaving 12 bases between them. The CDR3 nucleotides are TGCAGCGTTGTCGCCCAGGGAAAAGAGACCCAGTACTTC. Its translation: CSVVAQGKETQYF.

The genes are TRBV27 and TRBJ2-7, with 8 bases fitting TRBD1. From germline, CDR1 is MNHEY and CDR2 SMNVEV (reference sequence). The CDR3 contains 12 residues. The J segment lost 8 bases and the V segment lost 5 bases, leaving 5 bases of the junction unmatched. CDR3 sequence: CASSPRTGKQYF. CDR3 bases: TGTGCCAGCAGTCCCCGGACAGGGAAGCAGTACTTC.